This T cell receptor (beta chain) was captured in a study of cytomegalovirus exposure and HLA in healthy donors. Though nominally healthy at sampling, donors likely had unrecorded immune exposures. There are 15 residues in the CDR3. Germline V lookup: CDR1 SGHAT, CDR2 FQNNGV. The V and J ends lost 0 bases and 4 bases respectively, with 9 bases between them. About this clone: Its antigen is undetermined.

General study results and limits: In a later analysis, TCR beta V- and J-gene trimming showed a link to a missense DCLRE1C variant.

13 Jbeta primers and 60 Vbeta primers were used for the PCR. Sequencing used immunoSEQ multiplex PCR; TCRdb keeps in-frame clones, though not all of them. The sample has 82,000 or so clones; roughly a tenth are singletons. Material: PBMCs. The sequence was collected from a man in his fifties or sixties in good health and CMV-seropositive. The chain has TRBV11-2 and TRBJ2-2; the D is unclear. The CDR3 coding sequence is TGTGCCAGCAGCTTAGATCCCGGGTCCACCGGGGAGCTGTTTTTT. Translation gives CASSLDPGSTGELFF.